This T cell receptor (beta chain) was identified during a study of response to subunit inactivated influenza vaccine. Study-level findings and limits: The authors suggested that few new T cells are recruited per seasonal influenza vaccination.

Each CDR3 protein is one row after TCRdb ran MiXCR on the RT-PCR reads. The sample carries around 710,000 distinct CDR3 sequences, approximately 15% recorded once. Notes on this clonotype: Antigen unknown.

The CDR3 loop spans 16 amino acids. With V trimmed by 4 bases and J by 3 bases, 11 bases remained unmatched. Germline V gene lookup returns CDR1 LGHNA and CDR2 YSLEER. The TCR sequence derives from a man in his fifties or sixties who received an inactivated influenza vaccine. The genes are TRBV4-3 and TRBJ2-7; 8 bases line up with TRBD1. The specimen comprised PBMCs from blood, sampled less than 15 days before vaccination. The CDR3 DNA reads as TGCGCCAGCAGCCGTCAGGCGGCAGGGGGCTTCTACGAGCAGTACTTC. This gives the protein CASSRQAAGGFYEQYF.